These T cell receptor beta chains were read from a single sample in a study of T cell repertoires in cytomegalovirus infection. Antigen specificity for these receptors is unknown. TCRdb itself ran the reads through MiXCR, one entry per CDR3 protein. This sample has more than 65,000 distinct CDR3 sequences, with roughly half found just once. Sequences were derived from CD8+ T cells from cultured PBMCs, sampled from culture after CMV antigen stimulation. These receptors were obtained from a human donor in good health (CMV status not recorded). Some clones in this sample may be carry-over from other donors' samples. CDR3s include the opening cysteine and the closing phenylalanine or tryptophan. Each record gives: CDR3 protein, CDR3 DNA, V gene, clone size, J gene, D gene. A D gene is named only where the DNA matches it firmly. The size of a clone is reported for some rows only, either as once, few or many, or as a class for expanded clones.

CDR3aa: CASSPRTGRNYEQYF
CDR3nt: TGTGCCAGCAGCCCAAGAACGGGACGGAACTACGAGCAGTACTTC
v_gene: TRBV7-9
abundance: NA
j_gene: TRBJ2-7
d_gene: NA

CDR3aa: CASSLVISDRGNEQYF
CDR3nt: TGTGCCAGCAGCTTAGTCATAAGCGACAGGGGGAACGAGCAGTACTTC
v_gene: TRBV7-4
abundance: NA
j_gene: TRBJ2-7
d_gene: TRBD1

CDR3aa: CASSANAGVNTEAFF
CDR3nt: TGTGCCAGCAGCGCGAACGCCGGGGTGAACACTGAAGCTTTCTTT
v_gene: TRBV7-6
abundance: few
j_gene: TRBJ1-1
d_gene: NA

CDR3aa: CASSLAGLGTEAFF
CDR3nt: TGTGCCAGCAGCTTAGCGGGGCTGGGGACTGAAGCTTTCTTT
v_gene: TRBV7-3
abundance: few
j_gene: TRBJ1-1
d_gene: NA

CDR3aa: CASSVAGRMNTEAFF
CDR3nt: TGTGCCAGCAGCGTAGCGGGACGTATGAACACTGAAGCTTTCTTT
v_gene: TRBV9
abundance: NA
j_gene: TRBJ1-1
d_gene: NA

CDR3aa: CASAAQDSYNEQFF
CDR3nt: TGTGCCAGCGCGGCACAGGACTCGTACAATGAGCAGTTCTTC
v_gene: TRBV7-9
abundance: NA
j_gene: TRBJ2-1
d_gene: NA

CDR3aa: CASSQVAGGSFYNEQFF
CDR3nt: TGTGCCAGCAGCCAAGTGGCGGGAGGGTCTTTCTACAATGAGCAGTTCTTC
v_gene: TRBV4-2
abundance: few
j_gene: TRBJ2-1
d_gene: TRBD2

CDR3aa: CASSLVTGRGRSSGNTIYF
CDR3nt: TGTGCCAGCAGCTTAGTGACAGGGAGAGGCCGGAGCTCTGGAAACACCATATATTTT
v_gene: TRBV7-8
abundance: many
j_gene: TRBJ1-3
d_gene: TRBD1

CDR3aa: CASSLYRGQVGYTF
CDR3nt: TGTGCCAGCAGTTTATACAGGGGGCAGGTTGGCTACACCTTC
v_gene: TRBV27
abundance: NA
j_gene: TRBJ1-2
d_gene: TRBD1

CDR3aa: CASSRTYNTEAFF
CDR3nt: TGTGCCAGCAGCCGGACGTACAACACTGAAGCTTTCTTT
v_gene: TRBV14
abundance: few
j_gene: TRBJ1-1
d_gene: NA

CDR3aa: CASSLTSSYEQYF
CDR3nt: TGTGCCAGCAGTTTAACTAGCTCCTACGAGCAGTACTTC
v_gene: TRBV27
abundance: few
j_gene: TRBJ2-7
d_gene: NA

CDR3aa: CASSLNGGGIGMNTEAFF
CDR3nt: TGTGCCAGCAGCTTAAACGGTGGGGGGATCGGGATGAACACTGAAGCTTTCTTT
v_gene: TRBV7-6
abundance: NA
j_gene: TRBJ1-1
d_gene: NA

CDR3aa: CASSTQEEGSIAKNIQYF
CDR3nt: TGTGCCAGCAGCACCCAAGAAGAGGGAAGTATAGCCAAAAACATTCAGTACTTC
v_gene: TRBV7-9
abundance: few
j_gene: TRBJ2-4
d_gene: NA

CDR3aa: CASSNPRTSRNEQFF
CDR3nt: TGTGCCAGCTCTAATCCCCGGACTAGTAGGAATGAGCAGTTCTTC
v_gene: TRBV7-6
abundance: NA
j_gene: TRBJ2-1
d_gene: TRBD2

CDR3aa: CAISELRTWGYNEQFF
CDR3nt: TGTGCCATCAGTGAGTTGAGGACCTGGGGTTACAATGAGCAGTTCTTC
v_gene: TRBV10-3
abundance: few
j_gene: TRBJ2-1
d_gene: NA